This TCR beta chain stems from a study of PD-L1 blockade in urothelial cancer. The sample's time point: peripheral blood 6 weeks after treatment start. The CDR3 covers 12 residues. The V segment lost 3 bases and the J segment 8 bases; nucleotides outside the gene matches: 2. Germline CDR1 reads SGHTA; CDR2 reads FQGNSA. Libraries were prepared by immunoSEQ multiplex PCR; TCRdb keeps only in-frame clonotypes and omits some of them. This sample carries about 48,000 clones, approximately 83% of them seen once, and the ten largest clones take roughly a tenth. The chain joins TRBV7-2 to TRBJ1-2; 8 bases map to TRBD1. The sample was PBMCs, taken around atezolizumab (anti-PD-L1) treatment. The clonotype comes from a man in his sixties with urothelial cancer. The chain's CDR3 is CASSFGQGGYTF. In DNA, the CDR3 is TGTGCCAGCAGCTTTGGACAGGGAGGCTACACCTTC.